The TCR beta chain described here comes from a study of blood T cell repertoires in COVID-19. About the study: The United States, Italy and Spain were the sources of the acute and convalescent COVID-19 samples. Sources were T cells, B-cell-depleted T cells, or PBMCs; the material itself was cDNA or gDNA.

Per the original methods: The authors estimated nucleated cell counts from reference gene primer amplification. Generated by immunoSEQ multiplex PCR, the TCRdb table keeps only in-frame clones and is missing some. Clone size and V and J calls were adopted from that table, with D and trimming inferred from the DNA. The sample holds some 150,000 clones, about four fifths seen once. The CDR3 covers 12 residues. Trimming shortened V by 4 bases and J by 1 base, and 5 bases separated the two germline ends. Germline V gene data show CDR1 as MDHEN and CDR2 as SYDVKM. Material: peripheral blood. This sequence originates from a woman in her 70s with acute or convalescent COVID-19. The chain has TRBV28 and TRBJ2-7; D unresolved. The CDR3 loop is CASSSQSYEQYF. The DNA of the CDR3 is TGTGCCAGCAGTTCGCAGTCCTACGAGCAGTACTTC.